The subject of this entry is one T cell receptor beta chain. The data were produced by immunoSEQ multiplex PCR, yet TCRdb's version contains in-frame clones alone and is incomplete. Of hundreds of thousands of clones in the sample, about 89% were seen once. The data stem from a study of blood T cell repertoires in COVID-19. The germline V gene has CDR1 LGHNA and CDR2 YNFKEQ. The V and J ends lost 0 bases and 15 bases respectively, with 12 bases between them. This CDR3 comprises 12 residues. The sequence derives from a man aged 55 to 69 who had recovered from COVID-19. The source material was peripheral blood. V is TRBV4-2 and J is TRBJ2-1; D might be TRBD2 (6 bases). The CDR3 DNA reads TGTGCCAGCAGCCAAGATCGCGGGGAACGGTTCTTC. Its protein is CASSQDRGERFF.